What follows describes a single T cell receptor beta chain. Its antigen has not been determined. No base quality information exists; no much larger clone differs at one position. The data were taken from a study of blood T cell repertoires in COVID-19 (dated by TCRdb to about 2020). Describing the broader study: ImmuneRACE Cohort 3 recovered participants were defined by two consecutive negative NP/OP PCR tests, healthcare professional clearance, or symptom resolution. Samples from collaborators originated in the United States, Italy and Spain and spanned both the acute and convalescent phases of COVID-19. The prospective study material was composed of cDNA or gDNA derived from T cells, B-cell-depleted T cells, or PBMCs. Deeply sampled blood TCRbeta repertoires from subjects exposed to, actively infected with, or recovered from COVID-19 were included in the dataset. A freely available public database, intended as a resource for researchers studying the immune response to SARS-CoV-2, is where the repertoires were released. The samples were drawn from the first 160 participants of the ongoing ImmuneRACE study and from 1,254 subjects provided by 6 global collaborators. Sample metadata almost always included a de-identified subject ID, COVID-19 status, age in years and sex. Where available, HLA class I and class II types were obtained from metadata supplied by the sample provider rather than from assay-based typing.

Participants in the prospective study were enrolled through a virtual design, were aged roughly 18 to 90 years, and lived in about two dozen United States geographic areas. To assign participants to cohorts, the prospective study relied on clinical history that participants themselves reported in a screening survey and a study questionnaire. Mobile phlebotomists in the prospective study collected whole blood, serum and a nasopharyngeal or oropharyngeal swab from every participant. Additional blood draws and questionnaires over an approximately two-month period could optionally be provided by prospective study participants. Before DNA extraction, prospective study blood samples were shipped either frozen or at room temperature. The paper's findings and limits, for the study overall: Clinical and demographic metadata were provided uncurated, with the amount varying by source and participant.

TCRbeta CDR3 regions were amplified from genomic DNA using the immunoSEQ Assay, a bias-controlled multiplex PCR. In the original analysis: Nucleated cell counts per sample were estimated from amplification of reference gene primers within the assay. Sequence reads were collapsed and filtered to measure the absolute abundance of every unique TCRbeta CDR3 rearrangement. For each sample, productive Simpson clonality was calculated as the square root of Simpson's diversity index over productive rearrangements. The table comes from immuneACCESS by way of TCRdb, which keeps in-frame sequences with V and J called. Part of the clones is missing from these tables; in studies checked, under half for an unresolved V gene and the rest for unknown reasons. Clone size and V and J calls were adopted from that table, with D and trimming inferred from the DNA. The table for this sample lists 300,000 to 450,000 clones; over 75% of them were counted only once. Jointly, the top ten make up about 2.1% of the sample.

CDR1 and CDR2, looked up from the germline V gene, are SGHRS and YFSETQ. Trimming takes 0 bases from V and 4 bases from J, and the germline ends sit 10 bases apart. The CDR3 covers 14 residues, taking in both the cysteine and the phenylalanine. Of all the DNA, just the CDR3 is kept, 42 bases in frame from base 1. Sequenced: PBMCs or T cells enriched from blood (not recorded which). This clonotype was sampled from a middle-aged man in a cohort exposed to, infected with or recovered from COVID-19 (not recorded which). The sequence is built from TRBV5-1 and TRBJ1-2; no D gene can be assigned with confidence. The bases read TGCGCCAGCAGCTTGGCCGAGGGTCCCTATGGCTACACCTTC. Its translation reads: CASSLAEGPYGYTF.